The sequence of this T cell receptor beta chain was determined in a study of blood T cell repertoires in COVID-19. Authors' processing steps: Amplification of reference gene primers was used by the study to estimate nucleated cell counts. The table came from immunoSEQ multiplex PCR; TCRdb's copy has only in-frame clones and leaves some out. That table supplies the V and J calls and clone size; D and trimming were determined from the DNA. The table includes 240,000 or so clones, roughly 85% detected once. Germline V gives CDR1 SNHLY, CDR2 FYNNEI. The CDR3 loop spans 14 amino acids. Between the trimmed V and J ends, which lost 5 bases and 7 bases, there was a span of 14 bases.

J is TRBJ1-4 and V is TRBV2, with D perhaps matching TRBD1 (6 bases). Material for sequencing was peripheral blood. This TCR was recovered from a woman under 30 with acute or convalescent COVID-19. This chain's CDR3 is CASSSGTTLEKLFF. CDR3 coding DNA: TGTGCCAGCAGTAGCGGGACAACCCTTGAAAAACTGTTTTTT. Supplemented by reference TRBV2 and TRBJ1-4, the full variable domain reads EPEVTQTPSHQVTQMGQEVILRCVPISNHLYFYWYRQILGQKVEFLVSFYNNEISEKSEIFDDQFSVERPDGSNFTLKIRSTKLEDSAMYFCASSSGTTLEKLFFGSGTQLSVL.